This T cell receptor (beta chain) stems from a study of cytomegalovirus exposure and HLA in healthy donors. Study in general: Later analysis reported that the approximately 110 validation repertoires shared the platform of the 650 to 700 first-cohort repertoires.

Whole-study results and caveats: Three chains tied to CMV proved CMV antigen-specific in vitro.

Germline lookup yields CDR1 LGHNA and CDR2 YNFKEQ. Deletions cut 4 bases from V and 5 bases from J, with 18 bases between. CDR3 length equals 16 residues. This clone has a single count. Its antigen is not known. Using immunoSEQ multiplex PCR, the repertoire was profiled, and TCRdb retains in-frame clones only, with some absent. Seen here are 80,000 to 100,000 clones, approximately 88% observed once, and the top ten hold roughly 4%. The receptor was isolated from a woman aged 30 to 39 in good health and CMV-seronegative. The specimen sequenced was PBMCs. The chain carries TRBV4-2 and TRBJ2-4; tentatively, D is TRBD2 (6 bases). CDR3: CASSPRGSLIENIQYF. The CDR3 bases are TGTGCCAGCAGCCCTCGGGGGTCGTTGATCGAAAACATTCAGTACTTC.